This T cell receptor beta chain appears in the sequencing data of a study of cytomegalovirus exposure and HLA in healthy donors. The CDR3 length is 14 residues. The V and J ends lost 2 bases and 3 bases, in that order; junction bases with no gene match: 1. Germline CDR1 reads MDHEN; CDR2 reads SYDVKM. With 60 Vbeta and 13 Jbeta primers, the PCR was carried out. Methods used by the authors: A later analysis counted 80 million or so unique TCR beta chains, around 10 million shared. The repertoire was sequenced with immunoSEQ multiplex PCR; TCRdb's copy has only in-frame clones and lacks some. V and J calls and clone size follow that table, whereas D and trimming were derived from the DNA. The data contain approximately 200,000 clones, 82% of them singletons.

The sample was PBMCs. This TCR was recovered from a boy between 2 and 15 years old in good health and CMV-seronegative. V and J are TRBV28 and TRBJ2-3, with 8 nucleotides matching TRBD1. CDR3 nucleotide sequence: TGTGCCAGCAGTTTACGACAGGGGACAGATACGCAGTATTTT. Amino acids: CASSLRQGTDTQYF.